The sequence of this T cell receptor (beta chain) was determined in a study of cytomegalovirus exposure and HLA in healthy donors. Study at large: Out of 180 million or so T cells, an earlier analysis found 117 million unique TCR beta sequences in total. Whole-study findings and limits: Later work found most CMV-associated TCR beta chains apparently HLA-restricted.

This PCR relied on a set of 60 Vbeta primers and 13 Jbeta primers. The protocol was immunoSEQ multiplex PCR, while the TCRdb copy is restricted to in-frame clones and leaves out a portion. The profile shows more than 140,000 clones, roughly 80% of them singletons. About this clone itself: The antigen remains undetermined.

This CDR3 spans 14 amino acids. The V and J ends lost 0 bases and 1 base respectively, with 6 bases between them. Germline V gene lookup returns CDR1 LGHNA and CDR2 YSLEER. Sequenced input: PBMCs. The chain recombines TRBV4-3 with TRBJ1-1; D gene uncertain. The source is a man aged 25-40 years in good health and CMV-seropositive. The CDR3 DNA reads as TGCGCCAGCAGCCAAGATAGCGAGAACACTGAAGCTTTCTTT. It specifies CASSQDSENTEAFF.